The next 27 T cell receptor beta chains were all read from a single sample in a study of T cell responses to AZD1222 COVID-19 vaccine. Profiling relied on immunoSEQ multiplex PCR, and the TCRdb table lists in-frame clones only, not all of them. The sample has over 85,000 clones; 80% to 90% are singletons. This specimen consisted of peripheral blood, obtained 28 days after the second AZD1222 dose. These receptors all stem from an adult who received the AZD1222 COVID-19 vaccine.

V and J are TRBV12-3 or TRBV12-4 and TRBJ2-3; perhaps TRBD2 as D (5 bases). Trimming removed 6 bases from V and 6 bases from J, with 10 bases in between. The CDR3 totals 12 residues. CDR3 nucleotide sequence: TGTGCCAGCAGCCTCGGCGGGGATACGCAGTATTTT. Its translation is CASSLGGDTQYF.

There are a few counts of this clone. This chain links TRBV20-1 with TRBJ1-2; no definite D call. Per the germline V gene, CDR1 is DFQATT and CDR2 is SNEGSKA (reference sequence). The CDR3 sequence is 14 residues long. Trimming took off 3 bases at V and 0 bases at J, with 11 bases between the two ends. CDR3 DNA: TGCAGTGCTAGTCTCCCAGAGACTAACTATGGCTACACCTTC. It yields the protein CSASLPETNYGYTF.

This chain connects TRBV5-1 to TRBJ2-5; 8 bases line up with TRBD2. V lost 1 base, J lost 5 bases, and 10 bases stayed unmatched. The CDR3 is 16 amino acids. The V gene's germline CDR1 is SGHRS and CDR2 YFSETQ. Written as DNA, the CDR3 is TGCGCCAGCAGCTTGCAACCTGCGGGGGGCGCGGAGACCCAGTACTTC. Residues: CASSLQPAGGAETQYF.

The chain uses TRBV27 and TRBJ1-1; 7 bases line up with TRBD1. The CDR3 is 15 residues long. Trimming took 4 bases from V and 5 from J; bases not matched to a gene: 10. Per the germline V gene, CDR1 is MNHEY and CDR2 is SMNVEV (reference sequence). The CDR3 DNA is TGTGCCAGCAGTTCAACGGCAGGGGGGTGGACTGAAGCTTTCTTT. As protein: CASSSTAGGWTEAFF.

This sequence joins TRBV27 and TRBJ2-7; 7 bases align to TRBD1. Germline CDR1 and CDR2: MNHEY and SMNVEV (reference sequence). CDR3 length: 13 amino acids. V was clipped by 6 bases and J by 2 bases; unmatched bases: 4. CDR3 coding DNA: TGTGCCAGCAGACAGGGGTCCCCCTACGAGCAGTACTTC. This gives the protein CASRQGSPYEQYF.

The chain links TRBV19 to TRBJ2-1; D is ambiguous. The CDR3 sequence is 16 residues long. The germline gives CDR1 LNHDA, CDR2 SQIVND (reference sequence). Deletions cut 9 bases from V and 0 bases from J, with 18 bases between. As DNA, the CDR3 is TGTGCCAGCTTCATTTTTAACCTTAGCTCCTACAATGAGCAGTTCTTC. Encoded protein: CASFIFNLSSYNEQFF. Filled out from reference TRBV19 and TRBJ2-1, the complete variable domain reads DGGITQSPKYLFRKEGQNVTLSCEQNLNHDAMYWYRQDPGQGLRLIYYSQIVNDFQKGDIAEGYSVSREKKESFPLTVTSAQKNPTAFYLCASFIFNLSSYNEQFFGPGTRLTVL.

CDR3 residues: CASSQRGPDTQYF. CDR3 in DNA: TGTGCCAGCTCCCAAAGAGGGCCTGATACGCAGTATTTT. The chain uses TRBV12-3 or TRBV12-4 and TRBJ2-3, with D possibly matching TRBD2 (5 bases). V shed 8 bases and J shed 6 bases, with 15 bases lying between them. This CDR3 has 13 residues.

The chain employs TRBV7-2 and TRBJ2-1; no definite D call. CDR1 and CDR2 from the germline V gene are SGHTA and FQGNSA. The CDR3 has 14 amino acids. The V and J ends lost 4 bases and 9 bases respectively, with 16 bases between them. The CDR3 is CASSSRRLSTEQFF. In DNA, the CDR3 is TGTGCCAGCAGCTCTCGACGCCTAAGTACTGAGCAGTTCTTC.

The rearrangement joins TRBV28 to TRBJ1-5, with 8 nucleotides matching TRBD1. This CDR3 has 16 amino acids. The V and J ends lost 5 bases and 2 bases, in that order; junction bases with no gene match: 8. Germline V gene data show CDR1 as MDHEN and CDR2 as SYDVKM. The chain's CDR3 is CASSTAGGRGNQPQHF. The CDR3 coding sequence is TGTGCCAGCAGTACCGCAGGGGGCAGAGGCAATCAGCCCCAGCATTTT. The full variable domain, completed using reference TRBV28 and TRBJ1-5, is DVKVTQSSRYLVKRTGEKVFLECVQDMDHENMFWYRQDPGLGLRLIYFSYDVKMKEKGDIPEGYSVSREKKERFSLILESASTNQTSMYLCASSTAGGRGNQPQHFGDGTRLSIL.

V usage is TRBV5-1 and J usage is TRBJ2-1, with 7 bases that match TRBD2. The CDR3 covers 15 residues. Trimming removed 0 bases from V and 1 base from J; junction bases left unmatched: 1. Germline V gene sequence: CDR1 SGHRS, CDR2 YFSETQ. This CDR3 reads CASSLDGGSYNEQFF. The CDR3 DNA is TGCGCCAGCAGCTTGGACGGGGGGTCCTACAATGAGCAGTTCTTC.

The chain joins TRBV28 to TRBJ1-5; maybe TRBD1 (5 bases). The CDR3 is made up of 15 amino acids. Germline-derived CDR1 and CDR2 are MDHEN and SYDVKM. The germline V and J ends were trimmed by 4 bases and 12 bases, with 22 bases remaining between them. The CDR3 is CASSSGRIGSGIQHF. The CDR3 nucleotides are TGTGCCAGCAGTTCGGGACGGATCGGTTCAGGGATCCAGCATTTT.

The V and J genes are TRBV29-1 and TRBJ2-3; D ambiguous. V dropped 2 bases and J dropped 6 bases, with 15 bases sitting between them. The CDR3 spans 14 residues. Per germline, CDR1 SQVTM and CDR2 ANQGSEA. The CDR3 loop reads CSVERQVPRDTQYF. CDR3 nucleotide sequence: TGCAGCGTTGAACGGCAGGTTCCGCGGGATACGCAGTATTTT.

The chain recombines TRBV6-2 or TRBV6-3 with TRBJ2-2; the D gene could be TRBD1 or TRBD2 (5 bases each). Germline CDR1 and CDR2: MNHEY and SVGEGT. CDR3 length: 16 residues. Trimming cost V 2 bases and J 0 bases, with 10 bases left between them. CDR3 amino acids: CASSYLGRANTGELFF. The CDR3 region has the DNA TGTGCCAGCAGTTACCTGGGACGGGCGAACACCGGGGAGCTGTTTTTT.

The chain employs TRBV6-6 and TRBJ1-5, with D possibly matching TRBD1 (6 bases). The germline V gene encodes CDR1 MNHNY and CDR2 SVGAGI (reference sequence). The CDR3 runs to 13 residues. V gave up 4 bases and J gave up 7 bases, with 11 bases separating them. CDR3 protein: CASSFQGSQPQHF. The CDR3 DNA sequence: TGTGCCAGCAGTTTCCAGGGGAGCCAGCCCCAGCATTTT.

V usage is TRBV18 and J usage is TRBJ1-6, with 7 bases matching TRBD1. The length of the CDR3 is 15 residues. After removal of 6 bases from V and 8 bases from J, the junction contained 10 bases not matched to a gene. The germline V gene encodes CDR1 KGHSH and CDR2 LQKENI. In DNA, the CDR3 is TGTGCCAGCTCCCCGGGGGACAGTCTTTATTCACCCCTCCACTTT. Translating it yields CASSPGDSLYSPLHF.

The chain is built from TRBV12-3 or TRBV12-4 and TRBJ2-5; possible D gene TRBD2, 6 bases. There are 11 residues in the CDR3. The V end lost 4 bases, the J end lost 9 bases, and 9 bases lay between the germline ends. CDR3 bases: TGTGCCAGCAGTTGGGGGACTCCCCAGTACTTC. This sequence encodes CASSWGTPQYF.

The chain carries TRBV6-1 and TRBJ1-1; D is undetermined. V lost 1 base to trimming and J lost 5 bases, with 11 bases between them. The germline V gene has CDR1 MNHNS and CDR2 SASEGT. This CDR3 comprises 14 residues. This CDR3 reads CASSEGLRVTEAFF. CDR3 nucleotide sequence: TGTGCCAGCAGTGAAGGTTTGAGGGTGACTGAAGCTTTCTTT.

The rearrangement joins TRBV18 to TRBJ1-2, with 9 bases fitting TRBD1. This CDR3 is 15 amino acids long. Trimming took 5 bases from V and 7 from J; bases not matched to a gene: 11. Germline assignment: CDR1 KGHSH and CDR2 LQKENI. The CDR3 reads CASSSFPGTGSGYTF. In DNA, the CDR3 is TGTGCCAGCTCATCATTTCCTGGGACAGGGAGTGGCTACACCTTC. Combining the CDR3 with reference TRBV18 and TRBJ1-2 gives the whole variable domain NAGVMQNPRHLVRRRGQEARLRCSPMKGHSHVYWYRQLPEEGLKFMVYLQKENIIDESGMPKERFSAEFPKEGPSILRIQQVVRGDSAAYFCASSSFPGTGSGYTFGSGTRLTVV.

CDR3 nucleotides: TGCGCCAGCAGCCAAGGGGCACGGGTCACAGACGGGGAGCTGTTTTTT. This encodes CASSQGARVTDGELFF. The chain links TRBV4-1 to TRBJ2-2; no firm D call. V was pared by 1 base and J by 7 bases, with 16 bases between. The CDR3 length is 16 residues. The V gene's germline CDR1 is MGHRA and CDR2 YSYEKL.

V gene TRBV19 combines with J gene TRBJ2-7; TRBD1 might be the D (5 bases). The CDR3 sequence is 13 residues long. V was shortened by 10 bases and J by 4 bases, with 17 bases between the two germline ends. Germline CDR1 is LNHDA and CDR2 is SQIVND (reference sequence). CDR3 sequence: CATSTALGYEQYF. The CDR3 region has the DNA TGTGCCACCTCGACAGCGCTAGGGTACGAGCAGTACTTC.

The chain carries TRBV5-1 and TRBJ1-2, with D possibly matching TRBD1 (6 bases). This CDR3 spans 16 amino acids. Per germline, CDR1 SGHRS and CDR2 YFSETQ. V was pared by 2 bases and J by 5 bases, with 19 bases between. This chain's CDR3 is CASSFQGSRGGYGYTF. As DNA, the CDR3 is TGCGCCAGCAGCTTCCAGGGGTCCCGCGGAGGGTATGGCTACACCTTC. Filled out from reference TRBV5-1 and TRBJ1-2, the complete variable domain reads KAGVTQTPRYLIKTRGQQVTLSCSPISGHRSVSWYQQTPGQGLQFLFEYFSETQRNKGNFPGRFSGRQFSNSRSEMNVSTLELGDSALYLCASSFQGSRGGYGYTFGSGTRLTVV.

The chain combines TRBV18 with TRBJ1-5, with TRBD1 as a possible D gene (5 bases). CDR1 is KGHSH, CDR2 LQKENI, per germline. This CDR3 spans 14 amino acids. The V end was cut by 4 bases, the J end by 1 base, with 8 bases between. The CDR3 DNA sequence: TGTGCCAGCTCACAGGGGTTGAGCAATCAGCCCCAGCATTTT. Translation gives CASSQGLSNQPQHF.

The chain recombines TRBV5-6 with TRBJ1-1; 9 nucleotides line up with TRBD1. J lost 4 bases, V lost 2 bases, and 3 bases had no gene match. CDR3 size: 14 residues. Germline values: CDR1 SGHDT, CDR2 YYEEEE. The CDR3 bases are TGTGCCAGCAGCTTAGACAGGGGGGGCACTGAAGCTTTCTTT. This translates into CASSLDRGGTEAFF.

The chain is built from TRBV27 and TRBJ2-3; weak D call: TRBD1 (6 bases). V lost 2 bases, J lost 2 bases, and 11 bases lay in between. Germline V gene lookup returns CDR1 MNHEY and CDR2 SMNVEV (reference sequence). There are 15 residues in the CDR3. This chain's CDR3 is CASSLGQGPTDTQYF. CDR3 nucleotide sequence: TGTGCCAGCAGTTTAGGGCAGGGGCCCACAGATACGCAGTATTTT.

The V and J genes are TRBV10-3 and TRBJ1-1, with 9 bases matching TRBD1. CDR1 and CDR2 (germline): ENHRY, SYGVKD. The V segment lost 4 bases and the J segment 4 bases; nucleotides outside the gene matches: 4. This CDR3 has 14 amino acids. DNA for the CDR3: TGTGCCATCAGTGGGGGGACAGGGATCACTGAAGCTTTCTTT. This sequence encodes CAISGGTGITEAFF.

The chain joins TRBV28 to TRBJ1-1, with D possibly TRBD1 on 5 matching bases. V lost 7 bases and J lost 1, with 13 bases in between. The CDR3 is made up of 14 amino acids. Germline assignment: CDR1 MDHEN and CDR2 SYDVKM. CDR3 DNA sequence: TGTGCCAGCAAACTCACAGGACAGAACACTGAAGCTTTCTTT. Protein: CASKLTGQNTEAFF.

This clone was recorded only once. The J gene is TRBJ2-1, the V gene TRBV11-2; 8 nucleotides align to TRBD2. Germline lookup yields CDR1 SGHAT and CDR2 FQNNGV. Losses at the gene ends were 5 bases for V and 10 bases for J; bases not matched to a gene: 13. The length of the CDR3 is 15 residues. The CDR3 is CASSPPGLVSREQFF. The CDR3, as DNA: TGTGCCAGCAGCCCGCCGGGACTAGTGTCTCGCGAGCAGTTCTTC.